This T cell receptor (beta chain) comes out of a study of OX40 agonist ivuxolimab in advanced cancers. This table comes from immunoSEQ multiplex PCR, and its TCRdb copy is limited to in-frame clones, with some not included. The sample records roughly 66,000 clones, about four fifths being singletons. To note about this clone: Its antigen is undetermined.

Looked up from germline, CDR1 is SGHNT and CDR2 is YYREEE (reference sequence). Trimming removed 1 base at V and 0 bases at J, with 7 bases between. The CDR3 is 14 amino acids. Study-level findings and limits: Normalized T-cell clonal expansion was also low in a subset of nonresponders.

The receptor's source is an adult with an advanced solid tumor such as melanoma, head and neck, liver or kidney cancer. The source material was CD4+ or CD8+ T cells sorted from blood, sampled in a trial of the OX40 agonist ivuxolimab. The chain uses TRBV5-4 and TRBJ2-5, with D possibly matching TRBD2 (5 bases). CDR3 in amino acids: CASSLPGYQETQYF. For the CDR3, the DNA is TGTGCCAGCAGCTTGCCGGGGTACCAAGAGACCCAGTACTTC.